The 5 T cell receptor beta chains below were found in one sample sequenced in a study of radiation and T cells in renal cell carcinoma. The sample's time point: blood 2 weeks post-SBRT. Treatment meaning: 15 Gy SBRT to primary tumor, nephrectomy 4 weeks later. Generated by immunoSEQ multiplex PCR, the TCRdb table keeps only in-frame clones and is missing some. The sample records some 120,000 clones, about four fifths being singletons. The sample was blood, taken from a patient whose treatment included radiotherapy and nephrectomy. The receptors shown here come from a man aged 50 or older with renal cell carcinoma.

V usage is TRBV5-5 and J usage is TRBJ2-7; 9 bases are a match to TRBD1. Germline lookup yields CDR1 SGHKS and CDR2 YYEKEE (reference sequence). The CDR3 length is 14 residues. J was trimmed by 2 bases and V by 2 bases; bases with no gene match: 2. CDR3: CASSFTGGPYEQYF. The CDR3 DNA sequence: TGTGCCAGCAGCTTCACAGGGGGCCCCTACGAGCAGTACTTC.

The chain uses TRBV6-5 and TRBJ2-1; 10 bases map to TRBD2. The J segment lost 8 bases and the V segment lost 6 bases, leaving 10 bases of the junction unmatched. Looked up from germline, CDR1 is MNHEY and CDR2 is SVGAGI. The CDR3 extends over 15 amino acids. CDR3 residues: CASSLASGSLDEQFF. CDR3 sequence (DNA): TGTGCCAGCAGCCTTGCTAGCGGGAGTTTAGATGAGCAGTTCTTC.

Here the CDR3 reads CATSRDLRWQISYEQYF. CDR3 bases: TGTGCCACCAGCAGAGATCTAAGGTGGCAGATCTCCTACGAGCAGTACTTC. The rearrangement links TRBV15 to TRBJ2-7; D gene ambiguous. From germline, CDR1 is LNHNV and CDR2 YYDKDF (reference sequence). The CDR3 consists of 17 residues. Trimming removed 0 bases at V and 0 bases at J, with 15 bases between.

The chain recombines TRBV19 with TRBJ2-7; TRBD1 is a possible D gene (5 bases). The germline V and J ends were trimmed by 4 bases and 5 bases, with 21 bases remaining between them. The CDR3 runs to 16 residues. The germline CDR1 and CDR2 sequences are LNHDA and SQIVND (reference sequence). This chain's CDR3 is CASSNLLRQGINEQYF. The CDR3 DNA reads TGTGCCAGTAGTAACCTTCTGCGTCAGGGAATCAACGAGCAGTACTTC.

The rearrangement uses TRBV9 and TRBJ1-1, with D possibly TRBD1 on 6 matching bases. CDR3 length: 17 amino acids. Germline V CDR1 and CDR2: SGDLS, YYNGEE. V shed 3 bases and J shed 0 bases, with 18 bases lying between them. CDR3 nucleotides: TGTGCCAGCAGCGCCGGACAGAACCAATTAATGAACACTGAAGCTTTCTTT. As protein: CASSAGQNQLMNTEAFF.